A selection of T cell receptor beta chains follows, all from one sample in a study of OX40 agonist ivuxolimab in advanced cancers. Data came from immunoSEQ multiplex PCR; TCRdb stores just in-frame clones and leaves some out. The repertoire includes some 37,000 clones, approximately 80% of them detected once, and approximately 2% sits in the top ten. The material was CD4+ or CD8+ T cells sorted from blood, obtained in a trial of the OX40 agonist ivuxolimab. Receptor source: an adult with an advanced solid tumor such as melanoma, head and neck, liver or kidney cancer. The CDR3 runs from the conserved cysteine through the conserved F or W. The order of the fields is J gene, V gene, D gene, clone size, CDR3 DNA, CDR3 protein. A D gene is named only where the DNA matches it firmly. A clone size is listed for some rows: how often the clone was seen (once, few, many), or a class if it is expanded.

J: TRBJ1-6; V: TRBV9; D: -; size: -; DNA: TGTGCCAGCAGCGTAGAATGGAATTCACCCCTCCACTTT; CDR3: CASSVEWNSPLHF
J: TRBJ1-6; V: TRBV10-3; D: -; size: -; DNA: TGTGCCATCAGTGAAGTGGGGCCGGGGTCACCCCTCCACTTT; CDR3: CAISEVGPGSPLHF
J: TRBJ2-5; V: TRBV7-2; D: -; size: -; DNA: TGTGCCAGCAGCTTTGGACAGCTAAAAGAGACCCAGTACTTC; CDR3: CASSFGQLKETQYF
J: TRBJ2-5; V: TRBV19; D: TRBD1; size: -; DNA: TGTGCCAGTAGTATCGGGACAGGGGGCGGGGAGACCCAGTACTTC; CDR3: CASSIGTGGGETQYF
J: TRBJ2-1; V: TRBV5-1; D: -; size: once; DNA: TGCGCCAGCAGGCCCACCGGGGGCGGGAATGAGCAGTTCTTC; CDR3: CASRPTGGGNEQFF
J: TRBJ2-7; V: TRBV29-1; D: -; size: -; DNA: TGCAGCGTTGAGGCAGATAACTCCTACGAGCAGTACTTC; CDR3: CSVEADNSYEQYF
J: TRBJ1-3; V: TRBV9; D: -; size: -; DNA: TGTGCCAGCAGCGTAGCCCGCACTGGAAACACCATATATTTT; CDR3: CASSVARTGNTIYF
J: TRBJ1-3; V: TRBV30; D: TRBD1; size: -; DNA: TGTGCCTGGAGCCGGGGACAGGGAGGGAACACCATATATTTT; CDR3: CAWSRGQGGNTIYF
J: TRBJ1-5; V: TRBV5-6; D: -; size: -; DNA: TGTGCCAGCAGCCCTCGAGGGTACGATCAGCCCCAGCATTTT; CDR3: CASSPRGYDQPQHF
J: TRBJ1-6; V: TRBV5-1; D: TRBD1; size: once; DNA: TGCGCCAGCAGTCGCGACGGACAGGGGAATTCACCCCTCCACTTT; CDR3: CASSRDGQGNSPLHF
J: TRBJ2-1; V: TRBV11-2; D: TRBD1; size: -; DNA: TGTGCCAGCAGCTGGGGACAGGGGGCACTAAATGAGCAGTTCTTC; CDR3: CASSWGQGALNEQFF
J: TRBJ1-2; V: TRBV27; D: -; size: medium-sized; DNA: TGTGCCAGCTGTATAGGGGATGGCTACACCTTC; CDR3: CASCIGDGYTF
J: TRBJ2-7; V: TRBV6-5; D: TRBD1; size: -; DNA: TGTGCCAGCAGGACAGGGGCGCACGAGCAGTACTTC; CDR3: CASRTGAHEQYF
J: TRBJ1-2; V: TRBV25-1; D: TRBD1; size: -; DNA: TGTGCCAGCAGCCTGACAGGGGGCATTGGCTACACCTTC; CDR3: CASSLTGGIGYTF
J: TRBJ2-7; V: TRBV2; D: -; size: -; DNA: TGTGCCAGCAGTGAAGCGCTGGATGGCGAGCAGTACTTC; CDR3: CASSEALDGEQYF
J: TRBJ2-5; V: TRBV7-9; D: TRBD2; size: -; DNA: TGTGCCAGCAGCTTAGCGATGGGCGGGGGGGCCCAGGAGACCCAGTACTTC; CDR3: CASSLAMGGGAQETQYF
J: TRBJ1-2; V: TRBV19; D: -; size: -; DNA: TGTGCCAGTAGTATACGACGGGGGTCTGGCTACACCTTC; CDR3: CASSIRRGSGYTF
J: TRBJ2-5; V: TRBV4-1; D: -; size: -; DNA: TGCGCCAGCAGCCAAGAGATAAGCCGCTTGGAGACCCAGTACTTC; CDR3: CASSQEISRLETQYF
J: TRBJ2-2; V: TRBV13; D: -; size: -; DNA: TGTGCCAGCAGCTTAGGGCAGGGGCGCACCGGGGAGCTGTTTTTT; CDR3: CASSLGQGRTGELFF
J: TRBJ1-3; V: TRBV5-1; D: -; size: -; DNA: TGCGCCAGCAGCTTGGGAAGTTGGGGGGGAAACACCATATATTTT; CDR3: CASSLGSWGGNTIYF
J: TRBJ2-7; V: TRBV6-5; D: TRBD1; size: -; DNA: TGTGCCAGCACTCGTCGGACAGGGGGCGAGCAGTACTTC; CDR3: CASTRRTGGEQYF
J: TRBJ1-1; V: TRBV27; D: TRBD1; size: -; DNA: TGTGCCAGCAGTTTTCCCCCCGAAAGGGGGCACACTGAAGCTTTCTTT; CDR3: CASSFPPERGHTEAFF
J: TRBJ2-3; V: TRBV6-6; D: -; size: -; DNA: TGTGCCAGCAGTCAAACCTCTCGCACAGATACGCAGTATTTT; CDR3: CASSQTSRTDTQYF
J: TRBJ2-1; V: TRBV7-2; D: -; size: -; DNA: TGTGCCAGCAGCTTAGGAGTAGCGGCCAATGAGCAGTTCTTC; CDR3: CASSLGVAANEQFF
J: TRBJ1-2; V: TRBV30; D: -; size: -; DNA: TGTGCCTGGAGCCGAGAGGGAGCCGCTAACTATGGCTACACCTTC; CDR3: CAWSREGAANYGYTF
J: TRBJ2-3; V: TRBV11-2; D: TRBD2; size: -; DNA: TGTGCCAGCAGCTGGACTAGCGGGGGGACAGATACGCAGTATTTT; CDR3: CASSWTSGGTDTQYF
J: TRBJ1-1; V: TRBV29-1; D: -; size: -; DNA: TGCAGCGTTGGGGATAGAGACACTGAAGCTTTCTTT; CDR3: CSVGDRDTEAFF
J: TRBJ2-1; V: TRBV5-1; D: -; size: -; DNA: TGCGCCAGCAGCCCTGGACAAGGACCGCACAATGAGCAGTTCTTC; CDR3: CASSPGQGPHNEQFF
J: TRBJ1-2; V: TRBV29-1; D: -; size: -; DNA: TGCAGCGTTGAAGATCAATGGGGAGGCCATGGCTACACCTTC; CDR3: CSVEDQWGGHGYTF
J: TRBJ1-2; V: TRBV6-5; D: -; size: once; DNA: TGTGCCGCGAACGGGTACTATGGCTACACCTTC; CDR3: CAANGYYGYTF
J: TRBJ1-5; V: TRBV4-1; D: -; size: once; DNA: TGCGCCAGCAGCCACTCAGGGGGCAATCAGCCCCAGCATTTT; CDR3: CASSHSGGNQPQHF
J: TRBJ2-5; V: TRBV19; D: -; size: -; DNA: TGTGCCAGTAGTTCGCCGTTCAGAAGGTCGGAGACCCAGTACTTC; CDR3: CASSSPFRRSETQYF
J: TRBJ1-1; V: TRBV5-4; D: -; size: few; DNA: TGTGCCAGCAGCTCATACACGAACACTGAAGCTTTCTTT; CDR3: CASSSYTNTEAFF
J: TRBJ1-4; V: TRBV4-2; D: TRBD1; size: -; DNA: TGTGCCAGCAGCCAAGGGACAGGGGGTGAAAAACTGTTTTTT; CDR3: CASSQGTGGEKLFF
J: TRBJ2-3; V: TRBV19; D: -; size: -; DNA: TGTGCCAGTAGTATAAGGGCCCCTCGGGATACGCAGTATTTT; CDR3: CASSIRAPRDTQYF
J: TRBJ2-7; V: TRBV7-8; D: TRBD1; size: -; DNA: TGTGCCAGCAGCCCCGGGACAGGTGCCTACGAGCAGTACTTC; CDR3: CASSPGTGAYEQYF
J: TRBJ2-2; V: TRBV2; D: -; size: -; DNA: TGTGCCAGCTGCTTACTAGCCGTAAGAACCGGGGAGCTGTTTTTT; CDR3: CASCLLAVRTGELFF
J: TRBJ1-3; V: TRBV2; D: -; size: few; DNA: TGTGCCAGCAGTGACAGAAACACCATATATTTT; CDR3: CASSDRNTIYF